Shown below are 14 T cell receptor beta chains from a single sample sequenced in a study of T cells in Graves' hyperthyroidism and ophthalmopathy (dated by TCRdb to about 2019). The library was built by means of multiplex PCR. Sequencing instrument: Illumina HiSeq 2000. Amplification of TCR beta CDR3 regions was carried out from RNA transcripts. A first-round RT-PCR of the TCR CDR3 used the HTBI primer set with the Qiagen OneStep RT-PCR kit. Starting from the raw public reads, TCRdb applied fastp trimming at Q25, assembled clones with MiXCR and retained in-frame beta chains. Records with the same CDR3 protein are collapsed into one entry carrying the most frequent genes and DNA. The sample has over 300,000 distinct CDR3 sequences on record, roughly 13% of them singletons. Roughly 11% of the sample belongs to the ten largest clones. What was sequenced was blood. The origin of the receptors is a woman aged 55-70 years with Graves' hyperthyroidism.

The chain couples TRBV30 to TRBJ2-7, with D tentatively TRBD1 (5 bases). Germline CDR1 is GTSNPN and CDR2 is SVGIG (reference sequence). CDR3 length: 12 residues. Between the trimmed V and J ends, which lost 4 bases and 2 bases, there was a span of 9 bases. Here the CDR3 DNA reads TGTGCCTGGATGGACACTGCCTACGAGCAGTACTTC. This translates into CAWMDTAYEQYF.

There are many counts of this clonotype. DNA of the CDR3: TGTGCCACCGACGACCGGTTTGGGGAGCAGTACTTC. Encoded protein: CATDDRFGEQYF. The chain joins TRBV19 to TRBJ2-7; D gene unclear. The CDR3 has 12 residues. V lost 10 bases and J 7 bases, leaving 17 bases between the germline ends. CDR1 is LNHDA and CDR2 is SQIVND in the germline V gene (reference sequence).

This clonotype was counted between two and nine times. The V call is TRBV10-3, the J call TRBJ1-2, with 8 positions matching TRBD1. This CDR3 is built from 15 residues. With V trimmed by 2 bases and J by 6 bases, 8 bases remained unmatched. Germline V CDR1 and CDR2: ENHRY, SYGVKD. The CDR3 loop reads CAISEGTGFSHGYTF. Here the CDR3 DNA reads TGTGCCATCAGTGAGGGGACAGGATTTTCTCATGGCTACACCTTC.

This clonotype was counted many times. This rearrangement joins TRBV7-2 to TRBJ2-3, with 13 bases fitting TRBD2. Trimming took 0 bases from V and 6 from J; bases not matched to a gene: 3. In germline, CDR1 is SGHTA, CDR2 FQGNSA. The CDR3 has 16 residues. The CDR3 loop reads CASSLAGTSGTDTQYF. CDR3 sequence (DNA): TGTGCCAGCAGCTTAGCCGGGACTAGCGGGACTGATACGCAGTATTTT.

The chain has TRBV24-1 and TRBJ2-1, with D perhaps matching TRBD1 or TRBD2 (5 bases each). Trimming shortened V by 5 bases and J by 6 bases, and 13 bases separated the two germline ends. The CDR3 sequence is 14 residues long. CDR1 is KGHDR, CDR2 SFDVKD, per germline. In nucleotides, the CDR3 is TGTGCCACCAGTGTCCGGGACGTGGCCAATGAGCAGTTCTTC. Its translation: CATSVRDVANEQFF.

This clonotype was seen at least ten times. The chain employs TRBV6-2 or TRBV6-3 and TRBJ2-3, with 14 positions matching TRBD2. Per germline, CDR1 MNHEY and CDR2 SVGEGT. V dropped 7 bases and J dropped 4; count of bases not matched to a gene: 10. The CDR3 spans 17 residues. The CDR3 spells CASTTRMGLAGADTQYF. CDR3 nucleotide sequence: TGTGCCAGCACAACCCGGATGGGACTAGCGGGAGCAGATACGCAGTATTTT.

In its sample, this clonotype was seen many times. The CDR3 DNA sequence: TGCAGTGCCGGTTTTATTCCCTTTCAAGTCCCAAGTTCGGATGAGCAGTTCTTC. Encoded protein: CSAGFIPFQVPSSDEQFF. The rearrangement joins TRBV20-1 to TRBJ2-1; D call uncertain. Germline CDR1 is DFQATT and CDR2 is SNEGSKA (reference sequence). The CDR3 contains 18 residues. Trimming took off 6 bases at V and 8 bases at J, with 32 bases between the two ends.

Many counts were recorded for this clonotype. The chain carries TRBV18 and TRBJ2-1; D not resolved. This CDR3 is 14 amino acids long. V dropped 0 bases and J dropped 5 bases, with 8 bases sitting between them. CDR1 is KGHSH, CDR2 LQKENI, per germline. The DNA for the CDR3 is TGTGCCAGCTCACCACCGTTCAGAGACAATGAGCAGTTCTTC. It encodes CASSPPFRDNEQFF.

The chain links TRBV19 to TRBJ1-5, with a possible D match to TRBD1 (5 bases). Per germline, CDR1 LNHDA and CDR2 SQIVND (reference sequence). The germline V and J ends were trimmed by 4 bases and 9 bases, with 19 bases remaining between them. The CDR3 sequence is 15 residues long. CDR3 sequence: CASSTAEGEWLPQHF. CDR3 DNA: TGTGCCAGTAGTACCGCGGAAGGGGAATGGTTGCCCCAGCATTTT.

The chain has TRBV12-3 or TRBV12-4 and TRBJ2-1; 9 nucleotides align to TRBD2. CDR3 length: 15 residues. V was clipped by 2 bases and J by 9 bases; unmatched bases: 8. The CDR3 DNA reads TGTGCCAGCAGTTTAACCTTAGCGGGAGAGAGTGAGCAGTTCTTC. Amino acid sequence: CASSLTLAGESEQFF.

This clonotype appeared many times. The chain combines TRBV3-1 with TRBJ1-1; no definite D call. In germline, CDR1 is LGHDT, CDR2 YNNKEL (reference sequence). The CDR3 sequence is 18 residues long. V was pared by 4 bases and J by 4 bases, with 25 bases between. CDR3 in DNA: TGTGCCAGCAGCCGCCTCCCCCAGGAAACTAGTGAGGGCACTGAAGCTTTCTTT. Its protein product is CASSRLPQETSEGTEAFF.

Many counts were recorded for this clonotype. This chain uses TRBV28 with TRBJ2-7, with 8 bases aligning to TRBD1. V was clipped by 2 bases and J by 2 bases; unmatched bases: 5. Germline V lookup: CDR1 MDHEN, CDR2 SYDVKM. This CDR3 comprises 15 residues. This CDR3 reads CASSLLRTGTYEQYF. CDR3 nucleotides: TGTGCCAGCAGTTTACTCCGGACAGGGACCTACGAGCAGTACTTC.

This clonotype was observed a few times. The chain has TRBV5-4 and TRBJ2-3; 9 bases fit TRBD2. With 0 bases clipped from V and 5 bases from J, the junction kept 4 bases outside the gene matches. This CDR3 region has 15 residues. Germline assignment: CDR1 SGHNT and CDR2 YYREEE (reference sequence). The CDR3 spells CASSLVTRGGDTQYF. The CDR3 region has the DNA TGTGCCAGCAGCTTGGTAACGCGGGGGGGAGATACGCAGTATTTT.

Ten or more counts support this clonotype. The chain links TRBV7-2 to TRBJ2-5; no clear D. V lost 3 bases to trimming and J lost 2 bases, with 7 bases between them. The CDR3 contains 13 residues. CDR1 SGHTA and CDR2 FQGNSA come from the germline V gene. The CDR3 loop is CASSFALQETQYF. CDR3 coding DNA: TGTGCCAGCAGCTTCGCGTTACAAGAGACCCAGTACTTC.